Here is one T cell receptor beta chain with its context. This sample is part of a study of blood T cell repertoires in COVID-19. Study-wide context: Acute and convalescent COVID-19 specimens originated in the United States, Italy and Spain. The analysed material was cDNA or gDNA that came from T cells, B-cell-depleted T cells, or PBMCs.

Per the study methods: Reference gene primer amplification gave estimated nucleated cell counts. Sequencing used immunoSEQ multiplex PCR; TCRdb keeps in-frame clones, though not all of them. V and J calls and clone size are those listed in that table; D and trimming were worked out from the DNA. The table includes some 240,000 clones, about 80% detected once. This CDR3 is built from 18 residues. Germline CDR1 SNHLY, CDR2 FYNNEI. Deletions cut 5 bases from V and 1 base from J, with 23 bases between. The specimen sequenced was peripheral blood. This TCR was recovered from a woman of 80 years or more with acute or convalescent COVID-19. The chain combines TRBV2 with TRBJ1-1, with D tentatively TRBD1 (5 bases). The CDR3 spells CASSLPTGGQARNTEAFF. In DNA form, the CDR3 reads TGTGCCAGCAGTCTCCCCACCGGTGGACAAGCAAGGAACACTGAAGCTTTCTTT.